This T cell receptor (beta chain) stems from a study of cytomegalovirus exposure and HLA in healthy donors. Points from the study as a whole: There were under 200 TCR beta chains listed as cytomegalovirus-associated.

Among the 120 or so subjects of the validation cohort, separate from the roughly 670-subject first cohort, were the donors. To note about this clone: Its matching antigen is unknown.

Repertoires were generated with immunoSEQ multiplex PCR, while TCRdb's copy carries only in-frame clones and drops some. The sample has under 200,000 clones; about 90% are singletons. Germline assignment: CDR1 SGHVS and CDR2 FNYEAQ. Trimming stripped 5 bases from V and 2 bases from J, with 21 bases between. The CDR3 runs 18 residues. Sequenced material: PBMCs. The receptor was derived from a young woman in good health and CMV-seropositive. The V and J genes are TRBV7-6 and TRBJ2-2, with TRBD1 as a possible D gene (5 bases). CDR3 sequence: CASSLREGQGLNTGELFF. CDR3 DNA sequence: TGTGCCAGCAGCCTCAGGGAAGGGCAGGGCCTTAACACCGGGGAGCTGTTTTTT. Variable domain in full (rest from reference TRBV7-6 and TRBJ2-2): GAGVSQSPRYKVTKRGQDVALRCDPISGHVSLYWYRQALGQGPEFLTYFNYEAQQDKSGLPNDRFSAERPEGSISTLTIQRTEQRDSAMYRCASSLREGQGLNTGELFFGEGSRLTVL.